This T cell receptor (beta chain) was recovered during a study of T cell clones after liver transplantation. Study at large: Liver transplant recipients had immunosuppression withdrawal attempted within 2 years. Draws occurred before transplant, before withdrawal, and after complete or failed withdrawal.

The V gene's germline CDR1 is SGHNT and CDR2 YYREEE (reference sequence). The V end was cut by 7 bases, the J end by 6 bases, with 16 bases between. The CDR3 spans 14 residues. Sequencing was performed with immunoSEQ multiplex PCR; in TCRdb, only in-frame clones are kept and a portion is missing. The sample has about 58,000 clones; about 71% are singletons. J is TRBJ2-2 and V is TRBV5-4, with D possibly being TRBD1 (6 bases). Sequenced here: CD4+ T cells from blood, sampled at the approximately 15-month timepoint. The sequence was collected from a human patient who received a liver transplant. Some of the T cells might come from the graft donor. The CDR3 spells CASHLQGDPGELFF. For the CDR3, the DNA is TGTGCCAGCCACTTACAGGGTGACCCCGGGGAGCTGTTTTTT.